This TCR beta chain is from a study of cytomegalovirus exposure and HLA in healthy donors. Study-level information: Out of about 190 million T cells, an earlier analysis found some 110 million unique TCR beta sequences in total. Findings and caveats of the study: Researchers catalogued 150 or so TCR beta chains as cytomegalovirus-associated. A later analysis linked a missense DCLRE1C variant to TCR beta V- and J-gene trimming.

PCR primers comprised 60 Vbeta and 13 Jbeta primers. TCRdb's copy holds only in-frame clones and misses some; the assay was immunoSEQ multiplex PCR. The sample includes fewer than 200,000 clones, 70% to 90% of them seen just once. Regarding this clone: Its target is unknown.

All donors participated as healthy donors of bone marrow. This CDR3 is 15 amino acids long. V was trimmed by 0 bases and J by 0 bases, leaving 3 bases between them. In germline, CDR1 is MNHNS, CDR2 SASEGT. This TCR came from a woman aged 25 to 39 in good health and CMV-seronegative. Sequencing was performed on PBMCs. J is TRBJ2-6 and V is TRBV6-1, with no clear D. CDR3 DNA sequence: TGTGCCAGCAGTGAAGCTAGCTCTGGGGCCAACGTCCTGACTTTC. This translates into CASSEASSGANVLTF.